The 3 T cell receptor beta chains given below trace back to one sample, sequenced in a study of Ad26.COV2.S vaccination and SARS-CoV-2 variants. The repertoire was sequenced with immunoSEQ multiplex PCR; TCRdb's copy has only in-frame clones and lacks some. Of hundreds of thousands of clones listed, under 95% are singletons. The sample consisted of peripheral blood, taken after recovery from COVID-19. The receptor source for this set is a human donor who had recovered from COVID-19.

V gene TRBV10-2 combines with J gene TRBJ1-2; no reliable D call. This CDR3 contains 12 residues. V was clipped by 2 bases and J by 5 bases, with 6 bases between them. Looked up from germline, CDR1 is WSHSY and CDR2 is SAAADI. CDR3: CASSEGRYGYTF. The CDR3 DNA is TGCGCCAGCAGTGAGGGGAGGTATGGCTACACCTTC.

This clone was detected once. The CDR3 protein is CASSPTTPPPSGNTIYF. For the CDR3, the DNA is TGTGCCAGCTCACCAACGACCCCTCCCCCCTCTGGAAACACCATATATTTT. This chain links TRBV18 with TRBJ1-3; D not certain. The CDR3 covers 17 residues. Germline-derived CDR1 and CDR2 are KGHSH and LQKENI. Trimming left V 2 bases short and J 0 bases short, with 14 bases between.

The V gene is TRBV12-3 or TRBV12-4, the J gene TRBJ2-1; no clear D gene. Between the trimmed V and J ends, which lost 4 bases and 6 bases, there was a span of 10 bases. This CDR3 contains 13 residues. CDR3 loop: CASSWPSANEQFF. CDR3 nucleotide sequence: TGTGCCAGCAGTTGGCCTTCGGCCAATGAGCAGTTCTTC.